This TCR beta chain emerged from a study of cytomegalovirus exposure and HLA in healthy donors. Study observations and caveats: HLA-A and HLA-B allele assignments for most subjects were reportedly predicted accurately using TCR beta sequences. A later analysis showed TCR association rates differing by HLA locus, peaking at DRB1 and lowest at HLA-C.

With 0 bases removed from V and 5 bases from J, the gap between germline ends came to 10 bases. Germline V gene data show CDR1 as LGHNA and CDR2 as YNFKEQ. The CDR3 runs 15 residues. In regard to this clone: What it binds is unknown.

With 60 Vbeta and 13 Jbeta primers, the PCR was carried out. Clones were sequenced by immunoSEQ multiplex PCR, and TCRdb holds only the in-frame ones, with some missing. The sample has approximately 150,000 clones, 75% to 90% seen once; the top ten hold more than 5.5%. The rearrangement uses TRBV4-2 and TRBJ1-4; D perhaps matches TRBD1 (5 bases). The sample consisted of PBMCs. The sequence was collected from a man aged 30 to 39 in good health and CMV-seropositive. This chain's CDR3 is CASSQEQAENEKLFF. As DNA, the CDR3 is TGTGCCAGCAGCCAAGAACAGGCCGAGAATGAAAAACTGTTTTTT.